This section outlines one TCR beta chain sequence together with its context. Its antigen remains unidentified. Base qualities were left out, and no much larger clone turns up one base away. At one collaborating source in Seattle, patients were enrolled during active infection and were followed longitudinally through the course of disease. The collaborating institutions used their own protocols to collect whole blood in K2EDTA tubes. For TCRbeta analysis, collaborators shipped samples in one of three forms: frozen whole blood, isolated PBMCs, or DNA extracted from either of those sample types. TCRbeta CDR3 regions were amplified from genomic DNA using the immunoSEQ Assay, a bias-controlled multiplex PCR. Per the source publication's procedure: The number of nucleated cells in each sample was estimated from the amplification of reference gene primers within the assay. Sequence reads were collapsed and filtered to measure the absolute abundance of every unique TCRbeta CDR3 rearrangement. For each sample, productive Simpson clonality was calculated by taking the square root of Simpson's diversity index across productive rearrangements. TCRdb re-hosts the immuneACCESS table, in-frame sequences only. Its copies lack some clones; in the studies checked, an unresolved V gene accounts for under half of them, and the cause for the rest is not known. The V and J calls and clone size were taken over from that table, and D and trimming were inferred from the DNA. The sample data list 150,000 to 190,000 clones, and more than 75% of these were observed just once. The top ten clonotypes cover less than 10% of the sample.

The data were obtained in a study of blood T cell repertoires in COVID-19 (dated by TCRdb to 2018 to 2020). About the study as a whole: Samples from collaborators originated in the United States, Italy and Spain and spanned both the acute and convalescent phases of COVID-19. The prospective study material was composed of cDNA or gDNA derived from T cells, B-cell-depleted T cells, or PBMCs. Deeply sampled blood TCRbeta repertoires from subjects exposed to, actively infected with, or recovered from COVID-19 were included in the dataset. A freely available public database, intended as a resource for researchers studying the immune response to SARS-CoV-2, is where the repertoires were released. Samples came from the ongoing ImmuneRACE study (first 160 participants) plus 1,254 subjects from 6 global collaborators. Nearly every sample came with metadata listing a de-identified subject ID, COVID-19 status, age in years and sex. HLA class I and class II types, where available, came from metadata supplied by the sample provider rather than from assay-based typing.

Here is what the overall study found, with its caveats: Clinical and demographic metadata were provided uncurated, with the amount varying by source and participant.

The TCR sequence derives from a woman aged 55-69 years with COVID-19, enrolled during active disease. The sequencing sample was made of peripheral blood.

The DNA is as follows: TGTGCCAGCAGTCCCCTTAAGAAGGGACTAGCGGGGGACTACGAGCAGTACGTC. Protein translation: CASSPLKKGLAGDYEQYV. Rearrangement joined TRBV6-2 or TRBV6-3 to TRBJ2-7; TRBD2 agrees with 14 junctional bases. The CDR3 starts with the cysteine, ends with the valine, and has 18 residues. Kept here is only the CDR3 DNA, which spans 54 bases and is read in frame from base 1. Germline trimming: 5 bases from V, 3 bases from J; junction bases outside gene matches: 12. The germline V gene gives CDR1 as MNHEY and CDR2 as SVGEGT.